The 25 T cell receptor beta chains reported below all come from one sample, sequenced in a study of neurological immune-mediated disorders. TCRdb processed the 5' RACE reads anew with MiXCR; each CDR3 protein has one entry. This sample has some 120,000 distinct CDR3 sequences, with 3.2% found just once. The sample consisted of PBMCs. Receptors were obtained from a woman in her 30s with multiple sclerosis.

This clonotype was counted a few times. The J gene is TRBJ2-1, the V gene TRBV12-3 or TRBV12-4; a possible D gene is TRBD1 (6 bases). The V gene lost 6 bases and the J gene lost 6 bases, with 12 bases spanning the gap. This CDR3 is built from 13 residues. DNA of the CDR3: TGTGCCAGCAGCGACAGGACCGGCAATGAGCAGTTCTTC. Amino acid sequence: CASSDRTGNEQFF.

This clonotype came up many times. The chain has TRBV6-1 and TRBJ2-4, with TRBD1 matching 7 bases. The V gene's germline CDR1 is MNHNS and CDR2 SASEGT. V lost 5 bases to trimming and J lost 15 bases; unmatched junction nucleotides: 10. The CDR3 runs 12 residues. CDR3 nucleotides: TGTGCCAGCAGTTTCCCAGGGACAGTAACGTACTTC. This encodes CASSFPGTVTYF.

This clonotype came up many times. The J gene is TRBJ1-1, the V gene TRBV7-2, with a tentative D call TRBD1 (5 bases). The germline V and J ends were trimmed by 1 base and 5 bases, with 14 bases remaining between them. The CDR3 contains 15 residues. Germline assignment: CDR1 SGHTA and CDR2 FQGNSA. The CDR3 reads CASSLEDRLWTEAFF. The CDR3 bases are TGTGCCAGCAGCTTAGAAGACAGACTGTGGACTGAAGCTTTCTTT.

This clonotype has ten or more counts. This chain connects TRBV12-3 or TRBV12-4 to TRBJ1-5, with a weak D call TRBD1 (5 bases). V shed 7 bases and J shed 11 bases, with 24 bases lying between them. The CDR3 is made up of 15 amino acids. The CDR3 DNA reads as TGTGCCAGCACCGAGACTGGTACAGGTGGGAAAGCCCAGCATTTT. As protein: CASTETGTGGKAQHF.

This clonotype was found many times. J is TRBJ2-3 and V is TRBV5-6; D is unresolved. Germline CDR1 is SGHDT and CDR2 is YYEEEE. This CDR3 spans 12 amino acids. The ends were cut back, 2 bases at V and 6 bases at J, with 7 bases in the middle. Here the CDR3 DNA reads TGTGCCAGCAGCTTTACCGCCGATACGCAGTATTTT. Amino acids: CASSFTADTQYF.

Ten or more counts support this clonotype. The V and J genes are TRBV6-6 and TRBJ1-4; a weak D match, TRBD1 (6 bases). This CDR3 comprises 12 residues. Germline CDR1 and CDR2: MNHNY and SVGAGI (reference sequence). The V gene lost 8 bases and the J gene lost 8 bases, with 12 bases spanning the gap. The CDR3 DNA sequence: TGTGCCAGCGGGGGGGCGGGGGAAAAACTGTTTTTT. Protein product: CASGGAGEKLFF.

In this sample, this clonotype turned up many times. This chain joins TRBV6-4 and TRBJ1-6; 7 positions agree with TRBD1. Germline V gene data show CDR1 as MRHNA and CDR2 as SNTAGT. The CDR3 is made up of 15 amino acids. V shed 4 bases and J 4 bases; nucleotides not matched to a gene: 4. CDR3 nucleotide sequence: TGTGCCAGCAGTGTGGCAGGGGGTTATAATTCACCCCTCCACTTT. Translated, it gives CASSVAGGYNSPLHF.

The chain joins TRBV12-3 or TRBV12-4 to TRBJ1-5; D uncertain. CDR3 size: 11 residues. V lost 5 bases and J lost 10, with 9 bases in between. CDR3 coding DNA: TGTGCCAGCAGTCCTACCTCCCCCCAGCATTTT. Protein product: CASSPTSPQHF.

Many counts were recorded for this clonotype. The rearrangement links TRBV7-9 to TRBJ1-4, with TRBD1 as a possible D gene (6 bases). The germline gives CDR1 SEHNR, CDR2 FQNEAQ (reference sequence). This CDR3 spans 14 amino acids. The V end lost 7 bases, the J end lost 3 bases, and 12 bases lay between the germline ends. The CDR3 nucleotides are TGTGCCAGCACCGTGACAGGCTCTAATGAAAAACTGTTTTTT. Amino acid sequence: CASTVTGSNEKLFF.

This clonotype has at least ten counts. V gene TRBV7-9 combines with J gene TRBJ2-2; D might be TRBD2 (7 bases). The germline V gene has CDR1 SEHNR and CDR2 FQNEAQ (reference sequence). This CDR3 contains 16 residues. V lost 3 bases, J lost 4 bases, and 15 bases lay in between. CDR3 region: CASSLGVRGRTGELFF. The CDR3 DNA is TGTGCCAGCAGCTTGGGCGTGCGGGGGCGCACCGGGGAGCTGTTTTTT.

The table lists this clonotype with many counts. This chain links TRBV14 with TRBJ2-1; tentatively, D is TRBD1 or TRBD2 (6 bases each). The CDR3 totals 16 residues. Per the germline V gene, CDR1 is SGHDN and CDR2 is FVKESK. V was cut by 1 base and J by 4 bases, with 14 bases left in between. CDR3 region: CASSQAGRGAYNEQFF. DNA of the CDR3: TGTGCCAGCAGCCAAGCGGGTAGGGGGGCTTACAATGAGCAGTTCTTC.

V is TRBV19 and J is TRBJ2-7, with D possibly being TRBD1 (6 bases). The CDR3 is 13 amino acids. Trimming removed 5 bases from V and 2 bases from J, with 10 bases in between. Germline V gene sequence: CDR1 LNHDA, CDR2 SQIVND (reference sequence). CDR3 nucleotides: TGTGCCAGTAGTGGGGACACAGCCTACGAGCAGTACTTC. It is translated as CASSGDTAYEQYF.

This clonotype was counted at least ten times. V is TRBV7-2 and J is TRBJ2-3; 14 bases agree with TRBD2. CDR3 length: 18 amino acids. The ends lost 4 bases at V and 0 bases at J; junction bases unmatched: 6. The germline V gene has CDR1 SGHTA and CDR2 FQGNSA. CDR3 sequence: CASSWTSGGLLSTDTQYF. CDR3 nucleotide sequence: TGTGCCAGCAGCTGGACTAGCGGGGGGTTATTGAGCACAGATACGCAGTATTTT.

This clonotype was observed at least ten times. The chain is built from TRBV20-1 and TRBJ2-1; D assignment may be TRBD1 or TRBD2 (5 bases each). Germline V gene sequence: CDR1 DFQATT, CDR2 SNEGSKA (reference sequence). V was trimmed by 0 bases and J by 7 bases, leaving 13 bases between them. The CDR3 is 14 amino acids. Here the CDR3 reads CSAREGRAYNEQFF. The CDR3 DNA reads TGCAGTGCTAGAGAGGGGCGGGCATATAATGAGCAGTTCTTC.

The chain links TRBV7-2 to TRBJ2-1; D gene unclear. The CDR3 runs 13 residues. V gave up 1 base and J gave up 15 bases, with 16 bases separating them. CDR1 and CDR2 from the germline V gene are SGHTA and FQGNSA. CDR3: CASSLVVQKLPFF. CDR3 DNA sequence: TGTGCCAGCAGCTTAGTGGTACAGAAGTTACCGTTCTTC.

In this sample, this clonotype turned up many times. CDR3 sequence: CSARPLGQVSYEQYF. The CDR3 DNA is TGCAGTGCTAGGCCCCTGGGACAGGTCTCCTACGAGCAGTACTTC. The chain carries TRBV20-1 and TRBJ2-7; 8 nucleotides match TRBD1. The CDR3 is made up of 15 amino acids. CDR1 is DFQATT and CDR2 is SNEGSKA in the germline V gene (reference sequence). V gave up 3 bases and J gave up 0 bases; unmatched junction bases: 7.

Ten or more counts support this clonotype. V gene TRBV2 combines with J gene TRBJ2-4, with D possibly being TRBD2 (6 bases). Trimming pared 6 bases from V and 4 bases from J, leaving 16 bases between. This CDR3 spans 15 amino acids. The V gene's germline CDR1 is SNHLY and CDR2 FYNNEI. In DNA, the CDR3 is TGTGCCAGCAGCGTCTCGGGGGACCCTAAAAACATTCAGTACTTC. Its protein product is CASSVSGDPKNIQYF.

This clonotype was recorded at least ten times. The chain carries TRBV7-2 and TRBJ1-2; D gene unclear. Germline V gives CDR1 SGHTA, CDR2 FQGNSA. V was cut by 1 base and J by 7 bases, with 10 bases left in between. This CDR3 region has 13 residues. The CDR3 nucleotides read TGTGCCAGCAGCTTAGTAGGGTTGGGTGGCTACACCTTC. This encodes CASSLVGLGGYTF.

This clonotype was observed many times. The genes are TRBV3-1 and TRBJ2-1, with D perhaps TRBD2 (6 bases). CDR1 and CDR2 from the germline V gene are LGHDT and YNNKEL (reference sequence). CDR3 length: 16 residues. V was trimmed by 4 bases and J by 0 bases, leaving 13 bases between them. The CDR3 nucleotides read TGTGCCAGCAGCCGGAGTGCGGGGAGCTCCTACAATGAGCAGTTCTTC. It encodes CASSRSAGSSYNEQFF.

This clonotype was counted at least ten times. The chain's CDR3 is CASSPDETPRGYGYTF. The CDR3, as DNA: TGCGCCAGCAGCCCAGACGAGACACCAAGAGGATATGGCTACACCTTC. The chain employs TRBV4-3 and TRBJ1-2; D is ambiguous. Germline values: CDR1 LGHNA, CDR2 YSLEER. The V and J ends lost 4 bases and 5 bases respectively, with 20 bases between them. CDR3 length: 16 amino acids.

This clonotype was seen many times. V usage is TRBV20-1 and J usage is TRBJ2-2; D is unclear. V was trimmed by 2 bases and J by 1 base, leaving 5 bases between them. This CDR3 is 13 amino acids long. Germline CDR1 and CDR2: DFQATT and SNEGSKA (reference sequence). In DNA form, the CDR3 reads TGCAGTGCTAGACCCATGAACACCGGGGAGCTGTTTTTT. Its protein is CSARPMNTGELFF.

This clonotype was detected many times. Written as DNA, the CDR3 is TGTGCCAGCAGTGCCGGAGGGGGGGCCTTACATTTT. Protein sequence: CASSAGGGALHF. V and J are TRBV12-3 or TRBV12-4 and TRBJ1-5; maybe TRBD1 (6 bases). There are 12 residues in the CDR3. The V end lost 5 bases, the J end lost 16 bases, and 18 bases lay between the germline ends.

This clonotype was detected ten times or more. The chain is built from TRBV4-1 and TRBJ2-7; perhaps TRBD1 as D (5 bases). Germline-derived CDR1 and CDR2 are MGHRA and YSYEKL. V was shortened by 1 base and J by 2 bases, with 15 bases between the two germline ends. This CDR3 comprises 16 residues. The CDR3 loop reads CASSQGVEKGAYEQYF. Written as DNA, the CDR3 is TGCGCCAGCAGCCAAGGTGTGGAGAAAGGGGCCTACGAGCAGTACTTC.

This clonotype was counted at least ten times. CDR3 region: CSASSIAGGYNEQFF. CDR3 in DNA: TGCAGTGCTAGCAGTATAGCGGGAGGCTACAATGAGCAGTTCTTC. The chain combines TRBV20-1 with TRBJ2-1; 10 bases fit TRBD2. Germline values: CDR1 DFQATT, CDR2 SNEGSKA (reference sequence). This CDR3 has 15 residues. The V and J ends lost 3 bases and 3 bases, in that order; junction bases with no gene match: 5.

Many counts were recorded for this clonotype. V is TRBV20-1 and J is TRBJ2-7; 13 nucleotides line up with TRBD2. V shed 6 bases, J shed 4 bases, and the junction held 6 bases outside the gene matches. Germline V CDR1 and CDR2: DFQATT, SNEGSKA (reference sequence). The CDR3 contains 14 residues. The CDR3 nucleotides read TGCAGTGCATTGACTAGCGGGAGGTTTTACGAGCAGTACTTC. Translating gives CSALTSGRFYEQYF.